The source of this T cell receptor beta chain is a study of T cell responses to AZD1222 COVID-19 vaccine. For the study at large: Second doses were pooled across both intervals (about 4 or about 12 weeks). General study results and limits: In a largely white British group with more females than males, clonal diversity was possibly underestimated.

A remark on this clone: Its antigen is as yet unknown.

Deletions cut 7 bases from V and 2 bases from J, with 6 bases between. This CDR3 region has 11 residues. The germline V gene encodes CDR1 MNHEY and CDR2 SMNVEV (reference sequence). Here immunoSEQ multiplex PCR was the method, and the copy in TCRdb shows in-frame clones only, minus some. The table has roughly 170,000 clones, about 92% seen once. This clonotype was obtained from an adult in good health. This chain links TRBV27 with TRBJ2-7; D might be TRBD1 (5 bases). Sequenced material: peripheral blood, taken on day 0 of AZD1222 vaccination. CDR3 DNA sequence: TGTGCCAGCACAGGGCCCTACGAGCAGTACTTC. It is translated as CASTGPYEQYF.